The source of this TCR beta chain is a study of spatial heterogeneity in lung cancer. This clonotype has a handful of counts. Documented time point: blood at routine non-recurrence follow-up after resection. No cells were sorted before sequencing. The whole RNA sequenced was extracted from tumor, nontumor lung or frozen PBMC. Using its own MiXCR run on the 5' RACE reads, TCRdb lists one record per CDR3 protein. The sample contains roughly 120,000 distinct CDR3 sequences, over 9% of which appear only once. The CDR3 totals 14 residues. V was pared by 0 bases and J by 4 bases, with 4 bases of the junction left unmatched. Germline V CDR1 and CDR2: SGHRS, YFSETQ.

This TCR was recovered from a male donor with early-stage non-small cell lung cancer. J is TRBJ2-7 and V is TRBV5-1; 7 nucleotides line up with TRBD1. This specimen consisted of PBMCs, obtained at follow-up. The CDR3 loop reads CASSLESTGYEQYF. The CDR3 bases are TGCGCCAGCAGCTTGGAATCGACAGGGTACGAGCAGTACTTC.